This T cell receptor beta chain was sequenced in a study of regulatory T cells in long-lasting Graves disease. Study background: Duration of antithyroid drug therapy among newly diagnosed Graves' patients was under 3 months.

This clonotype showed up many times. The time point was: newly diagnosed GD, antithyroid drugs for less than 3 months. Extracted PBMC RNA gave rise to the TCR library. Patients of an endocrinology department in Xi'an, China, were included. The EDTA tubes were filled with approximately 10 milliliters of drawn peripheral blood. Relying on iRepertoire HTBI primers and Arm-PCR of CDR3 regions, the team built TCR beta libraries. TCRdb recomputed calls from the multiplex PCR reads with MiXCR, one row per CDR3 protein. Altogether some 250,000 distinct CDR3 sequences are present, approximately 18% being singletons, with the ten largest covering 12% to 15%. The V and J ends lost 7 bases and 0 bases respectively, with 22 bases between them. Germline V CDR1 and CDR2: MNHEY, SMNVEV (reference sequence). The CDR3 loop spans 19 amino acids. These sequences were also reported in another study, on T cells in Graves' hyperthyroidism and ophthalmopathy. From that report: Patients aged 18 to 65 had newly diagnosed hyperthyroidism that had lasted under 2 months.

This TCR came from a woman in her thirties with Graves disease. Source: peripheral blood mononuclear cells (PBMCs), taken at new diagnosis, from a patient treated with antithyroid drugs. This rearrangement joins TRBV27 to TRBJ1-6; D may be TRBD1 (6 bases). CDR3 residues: CASMSGTLGFSSYNSPLHF. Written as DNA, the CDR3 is TGTGCCAGCATGTCAGGGACATTGGGATTCAGCTCCTATAATTCACCCCTCCACTTT.